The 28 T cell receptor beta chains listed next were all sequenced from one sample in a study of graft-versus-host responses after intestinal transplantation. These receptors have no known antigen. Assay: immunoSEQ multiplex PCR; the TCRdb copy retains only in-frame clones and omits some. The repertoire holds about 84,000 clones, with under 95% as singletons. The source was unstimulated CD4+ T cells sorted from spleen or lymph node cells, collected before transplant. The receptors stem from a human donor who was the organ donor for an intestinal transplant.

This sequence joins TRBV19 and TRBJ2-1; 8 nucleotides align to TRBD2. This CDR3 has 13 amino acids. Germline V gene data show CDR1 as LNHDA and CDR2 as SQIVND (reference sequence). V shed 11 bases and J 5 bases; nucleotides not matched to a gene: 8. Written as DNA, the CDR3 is TGTGCCCTCCCGGGACTAGTTAACAATGAGCAGTTCTTC. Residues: CALPGLVNNEQFF.

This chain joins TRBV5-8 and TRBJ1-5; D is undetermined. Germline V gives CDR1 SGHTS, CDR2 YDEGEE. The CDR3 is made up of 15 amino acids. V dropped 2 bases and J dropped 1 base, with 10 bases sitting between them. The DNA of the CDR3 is TGTGCCAGCAGCTTTGAGCGTGCGAGCAATCAGCCCCAGCATTTT. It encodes CASSFERASNQPQHF.

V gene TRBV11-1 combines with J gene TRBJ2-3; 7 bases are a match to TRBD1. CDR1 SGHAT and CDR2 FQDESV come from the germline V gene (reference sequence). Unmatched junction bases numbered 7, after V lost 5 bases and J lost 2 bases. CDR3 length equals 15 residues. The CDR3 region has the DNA TGTGCCAGCAGCCTAATGGGACAGTCCACAGATACGCAGTATTTT. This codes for CASSLMGQSTDTQYF.

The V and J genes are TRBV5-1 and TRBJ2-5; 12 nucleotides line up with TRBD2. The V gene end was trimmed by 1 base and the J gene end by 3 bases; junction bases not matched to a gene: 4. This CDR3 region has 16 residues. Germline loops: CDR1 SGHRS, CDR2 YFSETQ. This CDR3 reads CASSLLASGREETQYF. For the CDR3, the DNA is TGCGCCAGCAGCTTGCTGGCTAGCGGGAGGGAAGAGACCCAGTACTTC.

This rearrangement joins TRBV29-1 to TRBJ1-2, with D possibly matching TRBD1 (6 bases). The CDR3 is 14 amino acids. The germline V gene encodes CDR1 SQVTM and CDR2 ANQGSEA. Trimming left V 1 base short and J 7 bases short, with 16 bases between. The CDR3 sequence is CSVEVRGGAGGYTF. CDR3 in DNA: TGCAGCGTTGAAGTCCGCGGGGGGGCAGGTGGCTACACCTTC. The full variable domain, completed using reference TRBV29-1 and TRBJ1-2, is SAVISQKPSRDICQRGTSLTIQCQVDSQVTMMFWYRQQPGQSLTLIATANQGSEATYESGFVIDKFPISRPNLTFSTLTVSNMSPEDSSIYLCSVEVRGGAGGYTFGSGTRLTVV.

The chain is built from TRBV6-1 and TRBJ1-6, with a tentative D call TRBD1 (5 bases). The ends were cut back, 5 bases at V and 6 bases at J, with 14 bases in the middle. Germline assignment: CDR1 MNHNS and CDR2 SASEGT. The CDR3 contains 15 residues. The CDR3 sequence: CASSKSTDLNSPLHF. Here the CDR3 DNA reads TGTGCCAGCAGTAAATCGACAGACCTTAATTCACCCCTCCACTTT.

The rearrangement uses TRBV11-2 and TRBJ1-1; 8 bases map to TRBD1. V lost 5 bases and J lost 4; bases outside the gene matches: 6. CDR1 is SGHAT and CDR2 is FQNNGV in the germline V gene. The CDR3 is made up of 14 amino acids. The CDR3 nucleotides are TGTGCCAGCAGCAACCAGGGGGCAGCCACTGAAGCTTTCTTT. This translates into CASSNQGAATEAFF.

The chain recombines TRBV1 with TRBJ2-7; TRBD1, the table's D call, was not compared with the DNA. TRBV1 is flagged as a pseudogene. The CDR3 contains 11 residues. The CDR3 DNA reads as TGTCGACAGGTCACCTCCTACGAGCAGTACTTC. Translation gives CRQVTSYEQYF.

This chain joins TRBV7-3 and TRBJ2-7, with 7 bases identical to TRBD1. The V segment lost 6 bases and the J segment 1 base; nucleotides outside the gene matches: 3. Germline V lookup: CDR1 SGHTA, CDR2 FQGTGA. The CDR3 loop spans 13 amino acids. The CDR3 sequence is CASSRDRSYEQYF. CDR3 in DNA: TGTGCCAGCAGTCGGGACAGATCCTACGAGCAGTACTTC. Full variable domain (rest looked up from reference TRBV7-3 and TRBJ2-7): GAGVSQTPSNKVTEKGKYVELRCDPISGHTALYWYRQSLGQGPEFLIYFQGTGAADDSGLPNDRFFAVRPEGSVSTLKIQRTERGDSAVYLCASSRDRSYEQYFGPGTRLTVT.

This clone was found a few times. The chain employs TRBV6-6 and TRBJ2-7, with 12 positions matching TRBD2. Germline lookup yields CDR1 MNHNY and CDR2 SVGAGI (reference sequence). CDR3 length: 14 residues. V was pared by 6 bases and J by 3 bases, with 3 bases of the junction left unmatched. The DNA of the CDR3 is TGTGCCAGCAGCGAGACTAGCGGGAGCTACGAGCAGTACTTC. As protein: CASSETSGSYEQYF.

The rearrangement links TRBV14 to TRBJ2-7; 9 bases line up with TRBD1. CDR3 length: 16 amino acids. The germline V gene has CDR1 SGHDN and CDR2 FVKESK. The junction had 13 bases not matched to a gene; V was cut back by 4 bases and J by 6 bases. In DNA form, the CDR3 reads TGTGCCAGCAGCCGGTGGCCGGGACAGGGATCCGGCGAGCAGTACTTC. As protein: CASSRWPGQGSGEQYF. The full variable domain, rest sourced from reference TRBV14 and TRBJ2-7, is EAGVTQFPSHSVIEKGQTVTLRCDPISGHDNLYWYRRVMGKEIKFLLHFVKESKQDESGMPNNRFLAERTGGTYSTLKVQPAELEDSGVYFCASSRWPGQGSGEQYFGPGTRLTVT.

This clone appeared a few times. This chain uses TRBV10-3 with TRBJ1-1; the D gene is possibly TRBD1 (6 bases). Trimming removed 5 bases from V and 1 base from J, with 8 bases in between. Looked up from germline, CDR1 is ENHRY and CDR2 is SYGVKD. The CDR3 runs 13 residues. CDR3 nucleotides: TGTGCCATCAGTCCACAGGGGAACACTGAAGCTTTCTTT. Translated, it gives CAISPQGNTEAFF.

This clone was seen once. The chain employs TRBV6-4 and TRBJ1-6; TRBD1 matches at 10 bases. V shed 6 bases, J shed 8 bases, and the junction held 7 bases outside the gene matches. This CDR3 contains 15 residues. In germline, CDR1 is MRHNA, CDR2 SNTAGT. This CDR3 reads CASSLSGQGDSPLHF. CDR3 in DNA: TGTGCCAGCAGCCTAAGTGGACAGGGGGATTCACCCCTCCACTTT.

The chain's CDR3 is CASSQAVLGFGANVLTF. For the CDR3, the DNA is TGTGCCAGTAGTCAAGCGGTTTTGGGCTTTGGGGCCAACGTCCTGACTTTC. The chain is built from TRBV19 and TRBJ2-6; maybe TRBD2 (5 bases). Trimming removed 5 bases from V and 3 bases from J, with 17 bases in between. The CDR3 runs 17 residues. Per germline, CDR1 LNHDA and CDR2 SQIVND (reference sequence).

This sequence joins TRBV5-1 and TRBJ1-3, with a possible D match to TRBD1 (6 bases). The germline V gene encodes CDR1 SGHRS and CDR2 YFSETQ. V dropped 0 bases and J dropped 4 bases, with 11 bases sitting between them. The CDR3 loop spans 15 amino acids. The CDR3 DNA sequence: TGCGCCAGCAGCTTGGCCCTGGACAGAGGAAACACCATATATTTT. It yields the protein CASSLALDRGNTIYF.

The CDR3 protein is CAAKAGTGVSETQYF. The CDR3 DNA reads TGTGCCGCAAAAGCCGGGACAGGGGTATCAGAGACCCAGTACTTC. The rearrangement joins TRBV10-3 to TRBJ2-5; TRBD1 agrees at 10 bases. CDR3 length: 15 amino acids. Germline V gene sequence: CDR1 ENHRY, CDR2 SYGVKD. J was trimmed by 4 bases and V by 11 bases; bases with no gene match: 13.

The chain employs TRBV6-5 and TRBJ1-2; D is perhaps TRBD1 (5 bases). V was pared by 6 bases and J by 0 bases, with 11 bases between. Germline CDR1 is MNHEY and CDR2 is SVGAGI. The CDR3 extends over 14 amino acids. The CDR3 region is CASRGEAANYGYTF. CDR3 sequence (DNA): TGTGCCAGCAGGGGGGAGGCCGCTAACTATGGCTACACCTTC.

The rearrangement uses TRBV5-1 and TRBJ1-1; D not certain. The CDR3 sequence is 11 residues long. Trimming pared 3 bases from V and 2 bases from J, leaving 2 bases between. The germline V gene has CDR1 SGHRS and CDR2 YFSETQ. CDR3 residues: CASSSNTEAFF. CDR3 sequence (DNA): TGCGCCAGCAGCTCAAACACTGAAGCTTTCTTT. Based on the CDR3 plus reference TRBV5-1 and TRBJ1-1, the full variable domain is KAGVTQTPRYLIKTRGQQVTLSCSPISGHRSVSWYQQTPGQGLQFLFEYFSETQRNKGNFPGRFSGRQFSNSRSEMNVSTLELGDSALYLCASSSNTEAFFGQGTRLTVV.

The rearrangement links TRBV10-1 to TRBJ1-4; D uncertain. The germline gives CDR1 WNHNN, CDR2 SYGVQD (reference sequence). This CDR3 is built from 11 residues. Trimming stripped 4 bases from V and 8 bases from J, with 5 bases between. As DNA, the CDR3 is TGCGCCAGCAGTGTGGGCGAAAAACTGTTTTTT. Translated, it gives CASSVGEKLFF.

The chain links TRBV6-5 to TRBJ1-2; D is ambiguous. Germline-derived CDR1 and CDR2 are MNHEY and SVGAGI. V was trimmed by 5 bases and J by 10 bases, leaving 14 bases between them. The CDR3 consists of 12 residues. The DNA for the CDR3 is TGTGCCAGCAGTACAGAGCGGGGTTACTACACCTTC. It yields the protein CASSTERGYYTF.

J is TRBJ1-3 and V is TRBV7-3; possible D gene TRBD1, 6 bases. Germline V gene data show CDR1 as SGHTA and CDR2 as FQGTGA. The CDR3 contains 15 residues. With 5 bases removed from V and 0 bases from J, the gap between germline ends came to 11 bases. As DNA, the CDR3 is TGTGCCAGCAGCGACGGACAGAGCTCTGGAAACACCATATATTTT. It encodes CASSDGQSSGNTIYF.

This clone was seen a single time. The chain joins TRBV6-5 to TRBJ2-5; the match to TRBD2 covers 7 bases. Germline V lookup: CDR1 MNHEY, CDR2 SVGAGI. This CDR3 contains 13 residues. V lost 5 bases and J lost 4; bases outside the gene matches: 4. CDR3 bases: TGTGCCAGCAGTCGGACTAGAGCAGAGACCCAGTACTTC. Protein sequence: CASSRTRAETQYF.

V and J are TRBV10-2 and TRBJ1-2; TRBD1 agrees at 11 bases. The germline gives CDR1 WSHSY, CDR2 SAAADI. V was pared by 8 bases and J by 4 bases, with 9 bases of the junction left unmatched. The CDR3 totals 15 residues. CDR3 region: CASGSRDRGTYGYTF. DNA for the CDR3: TGCGCCAGCGGGAGCCGGGACAGGGGGACCTATGGCTACACCTTC.

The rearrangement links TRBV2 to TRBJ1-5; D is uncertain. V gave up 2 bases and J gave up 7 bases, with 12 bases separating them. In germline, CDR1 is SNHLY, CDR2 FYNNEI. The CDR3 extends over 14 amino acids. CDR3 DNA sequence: TGTGCCAGCAGTGAAAATAACATACAACAGCCCCAGCATTTT. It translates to CASSENNIQQPQHF.

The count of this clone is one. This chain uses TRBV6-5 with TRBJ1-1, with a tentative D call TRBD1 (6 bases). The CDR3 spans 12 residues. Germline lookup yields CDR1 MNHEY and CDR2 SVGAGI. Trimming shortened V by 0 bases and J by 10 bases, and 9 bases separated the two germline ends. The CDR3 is CASSYSTGSAFF. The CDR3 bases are TGTGCCAGCAGTTACTCCACAGGGTCAGCTTTCTTT.

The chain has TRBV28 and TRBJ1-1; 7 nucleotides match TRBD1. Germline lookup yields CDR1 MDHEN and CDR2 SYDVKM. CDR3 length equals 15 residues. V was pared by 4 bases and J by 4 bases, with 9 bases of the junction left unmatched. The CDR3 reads CASSWPTGDSTEAFF. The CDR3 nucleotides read TGTGCCAGCAGTTGGCCAACAGGGGATAGCACTGAAGCTTTCTTT.

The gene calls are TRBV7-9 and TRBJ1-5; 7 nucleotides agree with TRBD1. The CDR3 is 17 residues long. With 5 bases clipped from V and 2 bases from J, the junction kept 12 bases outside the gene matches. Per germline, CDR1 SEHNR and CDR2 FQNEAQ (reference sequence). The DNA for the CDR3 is TGTGCCAGCAGCCCCACAGGGGTAGGGGTCCGCAATCAGCCCCAGCATTTT. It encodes CASSPTGVGVRNQPQHF. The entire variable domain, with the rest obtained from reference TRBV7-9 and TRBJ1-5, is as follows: DTGVSQNPRHKITKRGQNVTFRCDPISEHNRLYWYRQTLGQGPEFLTYFQNEAQLEKSRLLSDRFSAERPKGSFSTLEIQRTEQGDSAMYLCASSPTGVGVRNQPQHFGDGTRLSIL.

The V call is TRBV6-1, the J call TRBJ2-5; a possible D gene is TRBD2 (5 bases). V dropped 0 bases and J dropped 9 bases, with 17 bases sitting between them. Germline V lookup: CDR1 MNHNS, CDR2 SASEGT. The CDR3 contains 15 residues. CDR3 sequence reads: CASSEAEAGAEAQYF. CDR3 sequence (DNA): TGTGCCAGCAGTGAAGCGGAAGCAGGAGCGGAGGCCCAGTACTTC.